This TCR beta chain was documented in a study of beta chain features in type 1 diabetes. This clone has just a few counts. As yet, its antigen is unknown. Reverse transcribing all isolated RNA meant expressed TCRB transcripts were sequenced. TCRdb keeps only in-frame clones here, not all; method: immunoSEQ multiplex PCR. The repertoire includes approximately 260,000 clones, around 21% of them detected once, and around 0.03% sits in the top ten. Study-wide results and caveats: Among patients with Type 1 diabetes, TCRB CDR3s were moderately but significantly shorter in every one of the four CD4+ subsets.

V lost 2 bases and J lost 5, with 8 bases in between. The CDR3 covers 13 residues. CDR1 and CDR2 (germline): LGHNA, YNFKEQ. This clonotype was sampled from a woman between 35 and 50 years old with type 1 diabetes. The sample taken for sequencing was naive CD4+ T cells from blood. The V gene is TRBV4-2, the J gene TRBJ2-3, with D possibly matching TRBD2 (6 bases). The CDR3 sequence: CASSQTSRDTQYF. In nucleotides, the CDR3 is TGTGCCAGCAGCCAAACTAGCCGAGATACGCAGTATTTT.